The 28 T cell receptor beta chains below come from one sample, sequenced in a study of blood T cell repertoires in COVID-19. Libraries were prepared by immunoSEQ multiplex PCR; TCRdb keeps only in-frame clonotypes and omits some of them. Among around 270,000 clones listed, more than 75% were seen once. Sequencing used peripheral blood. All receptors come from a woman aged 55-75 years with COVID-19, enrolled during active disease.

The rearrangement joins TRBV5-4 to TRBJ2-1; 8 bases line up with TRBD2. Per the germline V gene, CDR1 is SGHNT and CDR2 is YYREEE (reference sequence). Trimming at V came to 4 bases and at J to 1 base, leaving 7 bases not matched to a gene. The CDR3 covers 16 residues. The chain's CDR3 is CASSPRAGDSYNEQFF. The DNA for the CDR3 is TGTGCCAGCAGCCCTCGAGCGGGAGATTCCTACAATGAGCAGTTCTTC.

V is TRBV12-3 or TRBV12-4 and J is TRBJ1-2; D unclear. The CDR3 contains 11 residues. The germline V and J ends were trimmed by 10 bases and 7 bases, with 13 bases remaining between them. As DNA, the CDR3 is TGTGCCACCTCTCGGGGTTTTGGCTACACCTTC. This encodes CATSRGFGYTF.

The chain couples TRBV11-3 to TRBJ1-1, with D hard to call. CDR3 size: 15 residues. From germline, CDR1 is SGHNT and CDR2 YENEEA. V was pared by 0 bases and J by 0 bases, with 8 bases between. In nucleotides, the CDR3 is TGTGCCAGCAGCTTAGATCATTCCCTGAACACTGAAGCTTTCTTT. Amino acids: CASSLDHSLNTEAFF.

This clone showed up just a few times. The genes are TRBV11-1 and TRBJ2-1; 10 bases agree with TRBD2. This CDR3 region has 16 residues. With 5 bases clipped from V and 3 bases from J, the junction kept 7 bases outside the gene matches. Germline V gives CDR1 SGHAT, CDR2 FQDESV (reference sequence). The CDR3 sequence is CASSPNLAGDYNEQFF. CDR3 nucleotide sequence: TGTGCCAGCAGCCCTAATCTAGCGGGAGACTACAATGAGCAGTTCTTC.

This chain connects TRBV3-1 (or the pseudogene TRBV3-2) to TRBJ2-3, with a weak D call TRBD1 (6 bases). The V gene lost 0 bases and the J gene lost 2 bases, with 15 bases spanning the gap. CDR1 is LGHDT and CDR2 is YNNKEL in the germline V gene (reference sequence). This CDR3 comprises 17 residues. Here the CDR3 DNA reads TGTGCCAGCAGCCAAGAAAGTATGAGGGGGAACACAGATACGCAGTATTTT. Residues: CASSQESMRGNTDTQYF.

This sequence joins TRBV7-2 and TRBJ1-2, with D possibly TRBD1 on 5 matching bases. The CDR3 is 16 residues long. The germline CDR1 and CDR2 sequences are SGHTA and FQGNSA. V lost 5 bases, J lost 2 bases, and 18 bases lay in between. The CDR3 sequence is CASSPYQGGGNYGYTF. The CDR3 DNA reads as TGTGCCAGCAGCCCCTACCAGGGAGGAGGGAACTATGGCTACACCTTC.

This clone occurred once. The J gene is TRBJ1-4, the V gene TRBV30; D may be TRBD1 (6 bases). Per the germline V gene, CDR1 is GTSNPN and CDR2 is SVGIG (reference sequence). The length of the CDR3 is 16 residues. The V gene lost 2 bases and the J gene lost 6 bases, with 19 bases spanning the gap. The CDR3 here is CAWSTQGRGLDEKLFF. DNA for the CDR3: TGTGCCTGGAGTACTCAGGGGCGAGGGTTGGATGAAAAACTGTTTTTT.

Written as DNA, the CDR3 is TGTGCCAGCAGGCCCACAGGGTGGGGAATGAACACTGAAGCTTTCTTT. This codes for CASRPTGWGMNTEAFF. The genes are TRBV28 and TRBJ1-1; the D gene is possibly TRBD1 (6 bases). Germline CDR1 is MDHEN and CDR2 is SYDVKM. The CDR3 totals 16 residues. The V end lost 6 bases, the J end lost 0 bases, and 17 bases lay between the germline ends.

CDR3 bases: TGTGCCAGCAGCTCCTCGGGGAGAGCAGCTTTCTTT. It specifies CASSSSGRAAFF. The chain has TRBV28 and TRBJ1-1; D gene unclear. V was trimmed by 6 bases and J by 10 bases, leaving 15 bases between them. CDR3 length: 12 amino acids. The germline CDR1 and CDR2 sequences are MDHEN and SYDVKM.

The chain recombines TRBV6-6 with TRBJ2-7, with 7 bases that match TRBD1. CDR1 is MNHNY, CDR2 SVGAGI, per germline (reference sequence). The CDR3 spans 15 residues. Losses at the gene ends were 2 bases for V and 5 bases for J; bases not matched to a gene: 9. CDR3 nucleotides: TGTGCCAGCAGTTACGCCCCACCCCAGGGGGACGAGCAGTACTTC. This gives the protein CASSYAPPQGDEQYF.

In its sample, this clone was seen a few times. The CDR3: CASLALAGNTEAFF. CDR3 in DNA: TGTGCCTCCCTTGCTCTAGCCGGGAACACTGAAGCTTTCTTT. V usage is TRBV27 and J usage is TRBJ1-1; unclear D gene. CDR3 length: 14 amino acids. Trimming removed 11 bases from V and 1 base from J, with 17 bases in between. From germline, CDR1 is MNHEY and CDR2 SMNVEV (reference sequence).

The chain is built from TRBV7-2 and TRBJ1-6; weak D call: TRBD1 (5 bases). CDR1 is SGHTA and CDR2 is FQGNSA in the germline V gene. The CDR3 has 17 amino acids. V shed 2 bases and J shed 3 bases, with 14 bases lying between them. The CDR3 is CASSLQSDRYYNSPLHF. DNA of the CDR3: TGTGCCAGCAGCTTACAGAGCGACAGATACTATAATTCACCCCTCCACTTT.

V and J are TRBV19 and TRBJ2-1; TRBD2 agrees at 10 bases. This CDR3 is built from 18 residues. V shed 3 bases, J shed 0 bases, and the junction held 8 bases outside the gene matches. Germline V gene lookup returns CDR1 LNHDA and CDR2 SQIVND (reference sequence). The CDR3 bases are TGTGCCAGTAGTATGTTTCTAGCGGGAGCCCTCTCCTACAATGAGCAGTTCTTC. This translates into CASSMFLAGALSYNEQFF. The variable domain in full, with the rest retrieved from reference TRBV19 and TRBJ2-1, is DGGITQSPKYLFRKEGQNVTLSCEQNLNHDAMYWYRQDPGQGLRLIYYSQIVNDFQKGDIAEGYSVSREKKESFPLTVTSAQKNPTAFYLCASSMFLAGALSYNEQFFGPGTRLTVL.

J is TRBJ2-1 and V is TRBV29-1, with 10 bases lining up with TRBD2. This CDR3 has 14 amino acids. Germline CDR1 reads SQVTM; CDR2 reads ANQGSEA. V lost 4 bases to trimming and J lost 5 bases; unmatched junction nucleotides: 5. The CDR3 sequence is CSVGGLAGDNEQFF. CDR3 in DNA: TGCAGCGTTGGGGGGCTAGCGGGAGACAATGAGCAGTTCTTC.

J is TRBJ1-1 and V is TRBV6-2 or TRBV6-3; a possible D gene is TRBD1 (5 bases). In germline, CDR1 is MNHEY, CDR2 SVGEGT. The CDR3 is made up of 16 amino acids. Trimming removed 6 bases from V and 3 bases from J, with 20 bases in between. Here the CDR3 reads CASSPGRGLGDTEAFF. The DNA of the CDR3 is TGTGCCAGCAGCCCAGGGAGGGGTCTGGGGGACACTGAAGCTTTCTTT.

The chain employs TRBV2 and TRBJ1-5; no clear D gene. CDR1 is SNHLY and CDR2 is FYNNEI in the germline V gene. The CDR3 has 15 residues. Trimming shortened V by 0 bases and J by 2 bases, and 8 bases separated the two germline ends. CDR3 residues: CASSEARGGNQPQHF. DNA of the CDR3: TGTGCCAGCAGTGAAGCCCGGGGAGGCAATCAGCCCCAGCATTTT.

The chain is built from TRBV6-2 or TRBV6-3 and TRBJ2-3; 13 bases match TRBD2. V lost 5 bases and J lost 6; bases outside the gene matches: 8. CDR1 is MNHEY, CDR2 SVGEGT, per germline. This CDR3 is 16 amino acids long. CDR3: CASSTRTSGRGDTQYF. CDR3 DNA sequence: TGTGCCAGCAGTACAAGGACTAGCGGGAGAGGGGATACGCAGTATTTT.

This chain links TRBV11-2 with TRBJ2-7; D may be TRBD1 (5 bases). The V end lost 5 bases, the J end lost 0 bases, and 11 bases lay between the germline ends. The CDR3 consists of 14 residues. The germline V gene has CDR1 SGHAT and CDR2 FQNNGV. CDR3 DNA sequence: TGTGCCAGCAGCCCCAGGGTGTTCTCCTACGAGCAGTACTTC. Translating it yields CASSPRVFSYEQYF.

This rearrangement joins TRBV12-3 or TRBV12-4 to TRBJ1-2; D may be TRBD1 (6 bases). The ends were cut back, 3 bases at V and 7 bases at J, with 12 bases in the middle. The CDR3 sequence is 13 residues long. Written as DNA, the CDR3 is TGTGCCAGCAGTTTGGGGGGGGCGAGTGGCTACACCTTC. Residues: CASSLGGASGYTF.

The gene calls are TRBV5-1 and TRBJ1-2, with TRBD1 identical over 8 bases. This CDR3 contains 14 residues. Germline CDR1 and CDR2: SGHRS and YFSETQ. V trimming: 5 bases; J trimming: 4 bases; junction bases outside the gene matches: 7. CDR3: CASSPGGVSYGYTF. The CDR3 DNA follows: TGCGCCAGCAGTCCAGGGGGCGTGAGCTATGGCTACACCTTC.

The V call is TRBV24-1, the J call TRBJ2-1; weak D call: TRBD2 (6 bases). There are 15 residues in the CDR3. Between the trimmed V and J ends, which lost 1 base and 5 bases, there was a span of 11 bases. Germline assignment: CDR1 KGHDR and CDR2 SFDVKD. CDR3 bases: TGTGCCACCAGTGATTTTGGACTAAATAACAATGAGCAGTTCTTC. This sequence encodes CATSDFGLNNNEQFF.

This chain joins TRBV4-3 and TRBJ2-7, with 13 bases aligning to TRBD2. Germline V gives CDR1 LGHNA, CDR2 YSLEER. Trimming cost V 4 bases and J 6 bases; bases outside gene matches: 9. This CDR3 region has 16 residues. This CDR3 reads CASSRLAGGLRAEQYF. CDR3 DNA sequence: TGCGCCAGCAGCCGACTAGCGGGAGGCCTACGAGCCGAGCAGTACTTC.

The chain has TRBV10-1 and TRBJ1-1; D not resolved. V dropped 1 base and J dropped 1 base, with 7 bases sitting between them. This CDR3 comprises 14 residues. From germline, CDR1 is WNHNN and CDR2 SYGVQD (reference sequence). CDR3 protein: CASSEYRGNTEAFF. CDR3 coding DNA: TGCGCCAGCAGTGAGTATCGGGGGAACACTGAAGCTTTCTTT.

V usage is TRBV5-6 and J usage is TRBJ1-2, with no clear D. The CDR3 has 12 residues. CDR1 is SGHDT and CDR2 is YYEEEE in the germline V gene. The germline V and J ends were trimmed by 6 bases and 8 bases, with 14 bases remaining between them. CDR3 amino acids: CASTPPGGGYTF. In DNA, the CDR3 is TGTGCCAGCACACCCCCCGGAGGCGGCTACACCTTC.

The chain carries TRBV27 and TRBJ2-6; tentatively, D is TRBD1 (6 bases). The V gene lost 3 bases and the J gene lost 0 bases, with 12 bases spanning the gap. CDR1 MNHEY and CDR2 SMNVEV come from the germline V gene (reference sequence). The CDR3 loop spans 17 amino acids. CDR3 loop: CASSFYGQPSGANVLTF. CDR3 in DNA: TGTGCCAGCAGTTTCTATGGACAGCCCTCTGGGGCCAACGTCCTGACTTTC. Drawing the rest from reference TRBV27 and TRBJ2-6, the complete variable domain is EAQVTQNPRYLITVTGKKLTVTCSQNMNHEYMSWYRQDPGLGLRQIYYSMNVEVTDKGDVPEGYKVSRKEKRNFPLILESPSPNQTSLYFCASSFYGQPSGANVLTFGAGSRLTVL.

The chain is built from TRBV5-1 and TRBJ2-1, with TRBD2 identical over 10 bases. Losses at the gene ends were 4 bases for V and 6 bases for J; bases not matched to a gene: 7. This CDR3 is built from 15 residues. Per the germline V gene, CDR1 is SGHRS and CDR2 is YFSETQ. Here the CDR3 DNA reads TGCGCCAGCAGCCTCGGGACTAGCGAGGGCAATGAGCAGTTCTTC. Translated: CASSLGTSEGNEQFF.

CDR3 protein: CASSSDIFTEAFF. DNA of the CDR3: TGCGCCAGCAGCTCGGACATTTTCACTGAAGCTTTCTTT. The V and J genes are TRBV5-1 and TRBJ1-1; TRBD1 might be the D (5 bases). Germline-derived CDR1 and CDR2 are SGHRS and YFSETQ. The CDR3 consists of 13 residues. Trimming took off 3 bases at V and 4 bases at J, with 10 bases between the two ends.

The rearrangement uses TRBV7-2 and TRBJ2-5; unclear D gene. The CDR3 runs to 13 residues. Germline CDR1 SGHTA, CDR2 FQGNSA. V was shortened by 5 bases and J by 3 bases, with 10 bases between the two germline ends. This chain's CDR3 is CASSALAEETQYF. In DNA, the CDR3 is TGTGCCAGCAGCGCCCTGGCGGAAGAGACCCAGTACTTC.